The 22 T cell receptor beta chains presented below share a single source sample, sequenced in a study of shared clonotypes between healthy human individuals (TCRdb year 2020). Library generation was performed with the immunoSEQ multiplex PCR assay. TCRdb carries this immuneACCESS record with in-frame sequences only. Its versions omit some clonotypes, under half of them owing to an unresolved V gene in the studies checked, with the rest unexplained. Within this sample are about 2.4 million clones, with around nine tenths of them counted one time only. The ten largest clones take up 0.13% to 0.15% of the sample. The sample taken for sequencing was naive CD4+ T cells sorted from blood. This specimen's cell subset or site label, interpreted: CD45RA+ positively selected. These receptors were collected from a man between 18 and 35 years old in good health.

This chain joins TRBV5-8 and TRBJ2-2; no reliable D call. CDR1 is SGHTS, CDR2 YDEGEE, per germline. Trimming pared 4 bases from V and 1 base from J, leaving 2 bases between. The CDR3 covers 12 residues. The CDR3 region is CASSRNTGELFF. The CDR3, as DNA: TGTGCCAGCAGCAGGAACACCGGGGAGCTGTTTTTT.

Notes on this clone: The same CDR3 arises from other DNA sequences in this sample as well. The chain joins TRBV29-1 to TRBJ1-2; TRBD1 might be the D (5 bases). The CDR3 is made up of 12 amino acids. V lost 1 base and J lost 8, with 11 bases in between. The germline V gene encodes CDR1 SQVTM and CDR2 ANQGSEA. The CDR3 DNA is TGCAGCGTTGAAGCTGGGGCGGGGGGCTACACCTTC. Amino acids: CSVEAGAGGYTF.

As regards this clone: Other DNA sequences within the sample encode an identical CDR3. The V and J genes are TRBV10-3 and TRBJ2-1, with D perhaps matching TRBD2 (5 bases). The germline V gene encodes CDR1 ENHRY and CDR2 SYGVKD. The CDR3 totals 11 residues. The V gene lost 8 bases and the J gene lost 3 bases, with 5 bases spanning the gap. In DNA, the CDR3 is TGTGCCATCCGGGACTACAATGAGCAGTTCTTC. Its translation is CAIRDYNEQFF.

The CDR3 protein is CASSLTASSEKLFF. CDR3 DNA: TGCGCCAGCAGCTTGACGGCCTCTAGTGAAAAACTGTTTTTT. This chain connects TRBV5-1 to TRBJ1-4, with D hard to call. In germline, CDR1 is SGHRS, CDR2 YFSETQ. V lost 1 base, J lost 7 bases, and 11 bases lay in between. The CDR3 loop spans 14 amino acids.

The chain recombines TRBV28 with TRBJ1-4; D gene unclear. Trimming cost V 2 bases and J 0 bases, with 7 bases left between them. CDR3 size: 15 residues. Germline values: CDR1 MDHEN, CDR2 SYDVKM. The CDR3 DNA reads TGTGCCAGCAGTTTACTCAGAGCAACTAATGAAAAACTGTTTTTT. This gives the protein CASSLLRATNEKLFF.

The chain is built from TRBV5-8 and TRBJ1-6; D unresolved. V was cut by 6 bases and J by 6 bases, with 10 bases left in between. This CDR3 has 13 residues. In germline, CDR1 is SGHTS, CDR2 YDEGEE. The CDR3 coding sequence is TGTGCCAGCATCCCCCCGGTTAATTCACCCCTCCACTTT. Its protein product is CASIPPVNSPLHF.

The J gene is TRBJ1-3, the V gene TRBV10-3; D is undetermined. Trimming cost V 0 bases and J 4 bases, with 7 bases left between them. CDR1 and CDR2 (germline): ENHRY, SYGVKD. The CDR3 is 14 amino acids. CDR3 DNA: TGTGCCATCAGTGAGTCCGGGGTCGGAAACACCATATATTTT. Translated, it gives CAISESGVGNTIYF.

V and J are TRBV10-3 and TRBJ2-1, with 9 bases matching TRBD2. The ends lost 4 bases at V and 4 bases at J; junction bases unmatched: 2. Germline-derived CDR1 and CDR2 are ENHRY and SYGVKD. CDR3 length: 14 residues. The CDR3 coding sequence is TGTGCCATCAGTGGGCGGGAGGGTTACAATGAGCAGTTCTTC. Its protein product is CAISGREGYNEQFF.

The chain employs TRBV11-2 and TRBJ2-1; D is perhaps TRBD1 or TRBD2 (5 bases each). The V gene lost 1 base and the J gene lost 7 bases, with 14 bases spanning the gap. In germline, CDR1 is SGHAT, CDR2 FQNNGV. The CDR3 spans 15 residues. The CDR3 reads CASSLAGTPSNEQFF. DNA for the CDR3: TGTGCCAGCAGCTTAGCGGGGACCCCCTCTAATGAGCAGTTCTTC.

The rearrangement uses TRBV27 and TRBJ2-2, with a possible D match to TRBD1 (6 bases). The CDR3 length is 14 residues. V gave up 6 bases and J gave up 3 bases, with 11 bases separating them. In germline, CDR1 is MNHEY, CDR2 SMNVEV (reference sequence). The CDR3 nucleotides read TGTGCCAGCAGACCGGGACACTACACCGGGGAGCTGTTTTTT. Residues: CASRPGHYTGELFF.

The J gene is TRBJ2-5, the V gene TRBV5-1; D is perhaps TRBD1 or TRBD2 (5 bases each). The CDR3 covers 18 residues. V was cut by 4 bases and J by 5 bases, with 27 bases left in between. The germline CDR1 and CDR2 sequences are SGHRS and YFSETQ. CDR3 coding DNA: TGCGCCAGCAGCCCGCTTGGGGGACGAGCCCCGGAAGAGGAGACCCAGTACTTC. It yields the protein CASSPLGGRAPEEETQYF.

This rearrangement joins TRBV19 to TRBJ2-5; the D is unclear. The V gene's germline CDR1 is LNHDA and CDR2 SQIVND (reference sequence). There are 13 residues in the CDR3. V lost 3 bases and J lost 2, with 7 bases in between. The CDR3 is CASSIGRQETQYF. CDR3 nucleotides: TGTGCCAGTAGTATTGGTCGTCAAGAGACCCAGTACTTC.

This chain joins TRBV10-3 and TRBJ2-1; D gene uncertain. Trimming cost V 7 bases and J 7 bases, with 11 bases left between them. The CDR3 sequence is 12 residues long. Looked up from germline, CDR1 is ENHRY and CDR2 is SYGVKD. The CDR3 DNA sequence: TGTGCCATCACTGGGGTTGGAAATGAGCAGTTCTTC. Protein: CAITGVGNEQFF.

This chain uses TRBV7-3 with TRBJ2-5; D may be TRBD1 (6 bases). The CDR3 has 13 amino acids. CDR1 is SGHTA and CDR2 is FQGTGA in the germline V gene. With 5 bases removed from V and 12 bases from J, the gap between germline ends came to 19 bases. The CDR3 protein is CASSEDPDSIKYF. In DNA form, the CDR3 reads TGTGCCAGCAGCGAAGACCCGGACAGCATAAAGTACTTC.

The chain is built from TRBV6-1 and TRBJ1-2; 10 bases align to TRBD1. After removal of 2 bases from V and 9 bases from J, the junction contained 3 bases not matched to a gene. Per the germline V gene, CDR1 is MNHNS and CDR2 is SASEGT. The CDR3 has 13 amino acids. The CDR3 region is CASSEMGQGRYTF. In nucleotides, the CDR3 is TGTGCCAGCAGTGAAATGGGACAGGGGCGCTACACCTTC.

The V call is TRBV5-6, the J call TRBJ2-1; 12 bases match TRBD2. This CDR3 comprises 17 residues. V lost 3 bases, J lost 7 bases, and 11 bases stayed unmatched. Germline loops: CDR1 SGHDT, CDR2 YYEEEE. The CDR3 loop reads CASSSFLAGGLRNEQFF. As DNA, the CDR3 is TGTGCCAGCAGCTCCTTTCTAGCGGGAGGGCTTCGGAATGAGCAGTTCTTC.

J is TRBJ1-2 and V is TRBV6-5; TRBD1 agrees at 9 bases. The J segment lost 10 bases and the V segment lost 4 bases, leaving 13 bases of the junction unmatched. The germline V gene has CDR1 MNHEY and CDR2 SVGAGI. The CDR3 consists of 15 residues. The CDR3 DNA sequence: TGTGCCAGCAGTTCCCTGGGGACAGGGCTATGGGCCTACACCTTC. Translating gives CASSSLGTGLWAYTF.

The chain has TRBV7-9 and TRBJ1-5; 7 bases align to TRBD1. Unmatched junction bases numbered 10, after V lost 2 bases and J lost 0 bases. Germline CDR1 SEHNR, CDR2 FQNEAQ (reference sequence). CDR3 length: 18 residues. CDR3 region: CASSLSPGGLDSNQPQHF. Written as DNA, the CDR3 is TGTGCCAGCAGCTTATCTCCAGGGGGTTTAGATAGCAATCAGCCCCAGCATTTT. Full variable domain (outside the CDR3, taken from reference TRBV7-9 and TRBJ1-5): DTGVSQNPRHKITKRGQNVTFRCDPISEHNRLYWYRQTLGQGPEFLTYFQNEAQLEKSRLLSDRFSAERPKGSFSTLEIQRTEQGDSAMYLCASSLSPGGLDSNQPQHFGDGTRLSIL.

The rearrangement links TRBV30 to TRBJ1-1, with 7 bases lining up with TRBD1. The germline CDR1 and CDR2 sequences are GTSNPN and SVGIG (reference sequence). V shed 2 bases, J shed 10 bases, and the junction held 10 bases outside the gene matches. There are 13 residues in the CDR3. The CDR3, as DNA: TGTGCCTGGAGTAGGCTAGGGGGCGCGGGAGCTTTCTTT. Its protein is CAWSRLGGAGAFF.

The chain combines TRBV6-4 with TRBJ1-5, with D tentatively TRBD1 (6 bases). Deletions cut 5 bases from V and 5 bases from J, with 10 bases between. Germline V CDR1 and CDR2: MRHNA, SNTAGT. CDR3 size: 13 residues. The CDR3 nucleotides read TGTGCCAGCAGTACAGGGATGGATCAGCCCCAGCATTTT. This sequence encodes CASSTGMDQPQHF.

The V gene is TRBV5-1, the J gene TRBJ2-7, with D perhaps assigned TRBD1 or TRBD2 (5 bases each). The CDR3 loop spans 13 amino acids. Germline V gives CDR1 SGHRS, CDR2 YFSETQ. V was clipped by 4 bases and J by 3 bases, with 11 bases between them. The CDR3 protein is CASSEVGGYEQYF. The DNA for the CDR3 is TGCGCCAGCAGCGAGGTTGGGGGCTACGAGCAGTACTTC.

This clone occurred once. The CDR3 DNA reads TGTGCCAGCAGCCCCAGCGGACACAATGAGCAGTTCTTC. This encodes CASSPSGHNEQFF. The V gene is TRBV11-3, the J gene TRBJ2-1, with TRBD2 as a possible D gene (5 bases). The CDR3 consists of 13 residues. CDR1 is SGHNT, CDR2 YENEEA, per germline. V shed 5 bases and J shed 5 bases, with 10 bases lying between them.